Listed below are T cell receptor beta chains from one sample, sequenced in a study of Graves' ophthalmopathy and Graves' hyperthyroidism. MiXCR was run by TCRdb on the multiplex PCR reads, yielding one entry per CDR3 protein. This sample yields approximately 330,000 distinct CDR3 sequences, of which 17% are seen a single time; 12% belongs to the top ten. The sample comprised peripheral blood. The receptors shown here come from an adult man with Graves' ophthalmopathy. CDR3s include the opening cysteine and the closing phenylalanine or tryptophan. A D gene is named only where the DNA matches it firmly. Expanded clones get a size class; other rows say once, few or many, or leave the size out.

D: -; size: few; V: TRBV7-9; J: TRBJ2-5; CDR3: CASSAGTERETQYF; DNA: TGTGCCAGCAGCGCGGGGACAGAGAGAGAGACCCAGTACTTC
D: -; size: many; V: TRBV7-9; J: TRBJ2-5; CDR3: CASSFITGLQETQYF; DNA: TGTGCCAGCAGCTTTATTACAGGCCTACAAGAGACCCAGTACTTC
D: TRBD2; size: many; V: TRBV12-3/TRBV12-4; J: TRBJ2-5; CDR3: CASSYGLAPDQETQYF; DNA: TGTGCCAGCAGCTACGGACTAGCGCCTGATCAAGAGACCCAGTACTTC
D: -; size: few; V: TRBV3-1; J: TRBJ2-6; CDR3: CASSQDWGSGANVLTF; DNA: TGTGCCAGCAGCCAAGATTGGGGTTCTGGGGCCAACGTCCTGACTTTC
D: -; size: many; V: TRBV28; J: TRBJ1-2; CDR3: CTSSSATDGFTF; DNA: TGTACCAGCAGTTCGGCCACTGACGGTTTCACCTTC
D: -; size: many; V: TRBV5-1; J: TRBJ1-1; CDR3: CASSMRTGYTEAFF; DNA: TGCGCCAGCAGCATGCGTACAGGGTATACTGAAGCTTTCTTT
D: TRBD1; size: -; V: TRBV20-1; J: TRBJ2-7; CDR3: CSAVSGTAYEQYF; DNA: TGCAGTGCCGTCTCCGGGACAGCATACGAGCAGTACTTC
D: -; size: many; V: TRBV27; J: TRBJ2-5; CDR3: CASSPLDGQETQYF; DNA: TGTGCCAGCAGTCCGCTGGACGGACAAGAGACCCAGTACTTC
D: -; size: many; V: TRBV7-9; J: TRBJ2-2; CDR3: CASSLLANTGELFF; DNA: TGTGCCAGCAGCTTATTGGCGAACACCGGGGAGCTGTTTTTT
D: TRBD2; size: many; V: TRBV6-1; J: TRBJ2-5; CDR3: CASSATGTTETQYF; DNA: TGTGCCAGCAGTGCAACCGGGACTACAGAGACCCAGTACTTC
D: -; size: medium-sized; V: TRBV30; J: TRBJ2-7; CDR3: CAWSGSDYEQYF; DNA: TGTGCCTGGAGTGGCAGTGATTACGAGCAGTACTTC
D: -; size: many; V: TRBV3-1; J: TRBJ2-5; CDR3: CASSHNSGAQETQYF; DNA: TGTGCCAGCAGCCATAATAGCGGAGCTCAAGAGACCCAGTACTTC
D: -; size: many; V: TRBV5-1; J: TRBJ2-4; CDR3: CASSWMPLGENIQYF; DNA: TGCGCCAGCAGCTGGATGCCCCTTGGGGAGAACATTCAGTACTTC
D: -; size: few; V: TRBV11-2; J: TRBJ2-6; CDR3: CASSWRVGSGANVLTF; DNA: TGTGCCAGCAGCTGGAGGGTGGGATCTGGGGCCAACGTCCTGACTTTC
D: TRBD2; size: many; V: TRBV7-2; J: TRBJ2-4; CDR3: CASSLAGLAGGEAKNIQYF; DNA: TGTGCCAGCAGCTTAGCGGGGCTAGCGGGGGGCGAGGCCAAAAACATTCAGTACTTC
D: -; size: -; V: TRBV6-1; J: TRBJ1-1; CDR3: CASSSPSMNTEAFF; DNA: TGTGCCAGCAGCTCCCCAAGCATGAACACTGAAGCTTTCTTT
D: TRBD1; size: many; V: TRBV6-1; J: TRBJ1-5; CDR3: CASSERAGGPYSNQPQHF; DNA: TGTGCCAGCAGTGAACGGGCAGGGGGCCCTTATAGCAATCAGCCCCAGCATTTT
D: -; size: many; V: TRBV7-8; J: TRBJ2-7; CDR3: CASSLAVLDEQYF; DNA: TGTGCCAGCAGCTTAGCAGTTCTGGACGAGCAGTACTTC
D: -; size: once; V: TRBV11-2; J: TRBJ2-7; CDR3: CASSSRPKGPSYEQYF; DNA: TGTGCCAGCAGCTCCCGACCCAAGGGTCCCTCCTACGAGCAGTACTTC
D: -; size: many; V: TRBV24-1; J: TRBJ1-2; CDR3: CATSDPRNNYGYTF; DNA: TGTGCCACCAGTGATCCCCGGAATAACTATGGCTACACCTTC
D: -; size: -; V: TRBV10-3; J: TRBJ2-5; CDR3: CAISGGSGEESQYF; DNA: TGTGCCATCAGTGGCGGCTCGGGAGAAGAGTCCCAGTACTTC
D: TRBD2; size: once; V: TRBV7-2; J: TRBJ2-7; CDR3: CASSLKREDEQYF; DNA: TGTGCCAGCAGCTTAAAGCGGGAGGACGAGCAGTACTTC
D: TRBD2; size: many; V: TRBV5-1; J: TRBJ2-7; CDR3: CASSLTTSGRGTNGEQYF; DNA: TGCGCCAGCAGCTTAACGACTAGCGGGCGCGGCACTAACGGCGAGCAGTACTTC
D: -; size: many; V: TRBV18; J: TRBJ1-5; CDR3: CASSPGLGGQPQHF; DNA: TGTGCCAGCTCACCAGGTCTGGGGGGCCAGCCCCAGCATTTT
D: TRBD2; size: many; V: TRBV18; J: TRBJ2-7; CDR3: CASSLAGLAGTYEQYF; DNA: TGTGCCAGCTCACTCGCCGGACTAGCGGGGACCTACGAGCAGTACTTC
D: TRBD1; size: many; V: TRBV27; J: TRBJ2-5; CDR3: CASSSYRGQIQETQYF; DNA: TGTGCCAGCAGTTCGTATAGGGGACAGATACAAGAGACCCAGTACTTC
D: TRBD1; size: many; V: TRBV2; J: TRBJ2-5; CDR3: CASSVPGTGWGETQYF; DNA: TGTGCCAGCAGTGTCCCCGGGACAGGGTGGGGAGAGACCCAGTACTTC
D: -; size: many; V: TRBV20-1; J: TRBJ1-3; CDR3: CSARGAQGGGNTIYF; DNA: TGCAGTGCTAGAGGGGCACAGGGAGGAGGAAACACCATATATTTT
D: -; size: many; V: TRBV30; J: TRBJ1-6; CDR3: CACTLGNSPLHF; DNA: TGTGCCTGCACCCTAGGGAATTCACCCCTCCACTTT
D: -; size: many; V: TRBV20-1; J: TRBJ1-1; CDR3: CSARDRVGNTEAFF; DNA: TGCAGTGCTAGAGATAGGGTAGGGAACACTGAAGCTTTCTTT
D: -; size: many; V: TRBV12-3/TRBV12-4; J: TRBJ1-1; CDR3: CASSSREGTMNTEAFF; DNA: TGTGCCAGCAGTTCAAGGGAGGGTACAATGAACACTGAAGCTTTCTTT
D: TRBD1; size: many; V: TRBV20-1; J: TRBJ2-5; CDR3: CSARDRNQETQYF; DNA: TGCAGTGCCCGGGACAGGAACCAAGAGACCCAGTACTTC
D: TRBD1; size: many; V: TRBV6-5; J: TRBJ2-7; CDR3: CASSRTRGTGVHEQYF; DNA: TGTGCCAGCAGCCGGACCAGGGGGACAGGGGTTCACGAGCAGTACTTC
D: -; size: many; V: TRBV3-1; J: TRBJ2-5; CDR3: CASSQGAETQYF; DNA: TGTGCCAGCAGCCAGGGAGCGGAGACCCAGTACTTC
D: TRBD1; size: -; V: TRBV6-5; J: TRBJ1-3; CDR3: CASSYPGQGGSGNTIYF; DNA: TGTGCCAGCAGTTACCCGGGACAGGGAGGCTCTGGAAACACCATATATTTT
D: -; size: many; V: TRBV9; J: TRBJ2-7; CDR3: CASSVAVKSSTGEQYF; DNA: TGTGCCAGCAGCGTAGCCGTTAAATCATCGACCGGCGAGCAGTACTTC
D: -; size: once; V: TRBV27; J: TRBJ2-7; CDR3: CASSPHQGGEQYF; DNA: TGTGCCAGCAGTCCTCACCAGGGGGGCGAGCAGTACTTC
D: TRBD1; size: many; V: TRBV12-3/TRBV12-4; J: TRBJ1-2; CDR3: CASSQQGWGRVYYGYTF; DNA: TGTGCCAGCAGTCAACAGGGGTGGGGCAGGGTTTACTATGGCTACACCTTC
D: -; size: -; V: TRBV6-1; J: TRBJ1-2; CDR3: CASSAGGSHGYTF; DNA: TGTGCCAGCAGTGCGGGGGGGTCTCATGGCTACACCTTC
D: -; size: many; V: TRBV28; J: TRBJ2-5; CDR3: CASSLEDAGALGETQYF; DNA: TGTGCCAGCAGTTTAGAAGATGCAGGGGCTTTAGGAGAGACCCAGTACTTC
D: -; size: many; V: TRBV15; J: TRBJ1-2; CDR3: CATSRGSGPSRYTF; DNA: TGTGCCACCAGCAGAGGTTCAGGGCCCTCACGCTACACCTTC
D: TRBD1; size: few; V: TRBV6-2/TRBV6-3; J: TRBJ1-5; CDR3: CASRTGQVINQPQHF; DNA: TGTGCCAGCAGAACGGGACAGGTGATCAATCAGCCCCAGCATTTT
D: TRBD1; size: many; V: TRBV19; J: TRBJ1-1; CDR3: CASNIARGGTEAFF; DNA: TGTGCCAGTAATATTGCCAGGGGGGGCACTGAAGCTTTCTTT
D: TRBD1; size: many; V: TRBV20-1; J: TRBJ1-5; CDR3: CSARDGQGAGNQPQHF; DNA: TGCAGTGCTAGAGATGGCCAGGGGGCTGGGAATCAGCCCCAGCATTTT
D: TRBD1; size: -; V: TRBV28; J: TRBJ2-7; CDR3: CASSSLGQGETYEQYF; DNA: TGTGCCAGCAGCTCTCTTGGACAGGGGGAAACCTACGAGCAGTACTTC
D: -; size: once; V: TRBV20-1; J: TRBJ1-1; CDR3: CSARVQVAPNTEACF; DNA: TGCAGTGCTAGAGTCCAGGTGGCGCCGAACACTGAAGCTTGCTTT
D: -; size: many; V: TRBV15; J: TRBJ1-5; CDR3: CATSTPYQPQHF; DNA: TGTGCCACCTCAACCCCATATCAGCCCCAGCATTTT
D: TRBD1; size: many; V: TRBV30; J: TRBJ1-1; CDR3: CAWSLGTGEDAFF; DNA: TGTGCCTGGAGCCTCGGGACAGGGGAAGACGCTTTCTTT
D: -; size: few; V: TRBV3-1; J: TRBJ2-5; CDR3: CASSRGPGGPETQYF; DNA: TGTGCCAGCAGCCGGGGGCCGGGAGGCCCAGAGACCCAGTACTTC